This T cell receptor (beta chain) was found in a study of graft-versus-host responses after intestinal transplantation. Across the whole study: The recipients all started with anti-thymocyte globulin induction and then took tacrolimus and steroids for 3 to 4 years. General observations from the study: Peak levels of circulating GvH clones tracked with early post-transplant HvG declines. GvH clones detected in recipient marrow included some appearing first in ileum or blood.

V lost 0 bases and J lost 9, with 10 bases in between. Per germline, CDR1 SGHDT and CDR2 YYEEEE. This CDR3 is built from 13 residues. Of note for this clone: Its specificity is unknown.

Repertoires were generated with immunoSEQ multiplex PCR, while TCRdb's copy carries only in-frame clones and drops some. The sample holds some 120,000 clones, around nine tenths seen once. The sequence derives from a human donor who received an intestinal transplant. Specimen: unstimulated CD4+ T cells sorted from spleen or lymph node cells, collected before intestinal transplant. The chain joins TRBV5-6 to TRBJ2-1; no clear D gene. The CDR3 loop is CASSLGAFGEQFF. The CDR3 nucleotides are TGTGCCAGCAGCTTGGGGGCTTTCGGTGAGCAGTTCTTC.